This T cell receptor (beta chain) is from a study of blood T cell repertoires in COVID-19. Sequenced by immunoSEQ multiplex PCR; TCRdb stores in-frame clones only, minus some. The table has 130,000 to 150,000 clones, 84% seen once. Deletions cut 2 bases from V and 0 bases from J, with 8 bases between. Germline V lookup: CDR1 SNHLY, CDR2 FYNNEI. The CDR3 is made up of 15 amino acids. The V gene is TRBV2, the J gene TRBJ2-4; D ambiguous. The receptor comes from a man in his fifties or sixties with active or convalescent COVID-19. Material: peripheral blood. CDR3 nucleotides: TGTGCCAGCAGTGAATTGGCCCTAGCCAAAAACATTCAGTACTTC. Its protein product is CASSELALAKNIQYF.